The table lists the clone carrying this T cell receptor beta chain with a count of one. With a much larger clone just one base away, this may be a read error. Genomic DNA acted as the template from which TCR beta VDJ combination and CDR3 sequence profiling were carried out. One entry per CDR3 protein, called by TCRdb with MiXCR from the reads. The data contain around 500,000 distinct CDR3 sequences, under 40% of them seen just once; the ten biggest clones take up around 0.82%. Patients chosen for sequencing had CD8+CD57+ cells that had expanded, as shown by flow cytometry. Patients were therapy-naive when their blood was sampled. This sample stems from a study of CD8+CD57+ T cells in acquired aplastic anemia. Study information: Mean yield of DNA from sorted CD4+ and CD8+ cells was 3 to 3.5 ug.

Material for sequencing was sorted CD4+, CD8+, or CD8+CD57+ T cells (not recorded which) from PBMCs. This clonotype was sampled from a human donor with aplastic anemia.

This chain's CDR3 is CSARRTDDQPQHF. CDR3 bases: TGCAGTGCTAGAAGGACAGACGATCAGCCCCAGCATTTT. This chain connects TRBV20-1 to TRBJ1-5; perhaps TRBD1 as D (6 bases). The V gene lost 2 bases and the J gene lost 5 bases, with 10 bases spanning the gap. Per the germline V gene, CDR1 is DFQATT and CDR2 is SNEGSKA (reference sequence). This CDR3 region has 13 residues.